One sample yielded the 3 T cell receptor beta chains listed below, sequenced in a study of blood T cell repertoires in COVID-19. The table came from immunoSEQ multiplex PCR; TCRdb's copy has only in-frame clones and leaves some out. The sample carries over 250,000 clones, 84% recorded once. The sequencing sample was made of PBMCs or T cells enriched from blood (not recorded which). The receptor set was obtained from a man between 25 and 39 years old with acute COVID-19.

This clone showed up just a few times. This CDR3 reads CASSASESQYF. Written as DNA, the CDR3 is TGTGCCAGCAGCGCGTCGGAGTCCCAGTACTTC. The chain is built from TRBV5-4 and TRBJ2-5; D is unclear. CDR1 SGHNT and CDR2 YYREEE come from the germline V gene (reference sequence). This CDR3 contains 11 residues. V was cut by 4 bases and J by 9 bases, with 10 bases left in between.

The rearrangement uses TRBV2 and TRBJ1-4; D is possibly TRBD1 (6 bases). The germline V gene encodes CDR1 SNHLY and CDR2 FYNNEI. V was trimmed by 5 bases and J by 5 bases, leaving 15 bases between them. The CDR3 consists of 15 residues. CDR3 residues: CASSRRRTENEKLFF. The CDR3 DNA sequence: TGTGCCAGCAGTAGGAGGAGGACAGAAAATGAAAAACTGTTTTTT.

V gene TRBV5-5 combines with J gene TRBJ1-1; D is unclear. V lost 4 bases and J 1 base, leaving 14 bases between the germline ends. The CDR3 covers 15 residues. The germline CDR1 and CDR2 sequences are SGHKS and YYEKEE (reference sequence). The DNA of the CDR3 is TGTGCCAGCAGCGTATCAACACCGTCGAACACTGAAGCTTTCTTT. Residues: CASSVSTPSNTEAFF.